This T cell receptor (beta chain) was captured in a study of graft-versus-host responses after intestinal transplantation (dated by TCRdb to about 2021). Turning to the overall study: Multivisceral, liver-intestinal, or isolated intestinal transplants were received by the recipients. The cohort enrolled roughly 25 intestinal transplant recipients including one retransplant, and 3 patients lacking pretransplant specimens were excluded. Every recipient was given anti-thymocyte globulin induction, followed by around three years of maintenance tacrolimus and steroids. After intestinal transplantation, graft-versus-host and host-versus-graft alloreactive T cell clones were followed in the graft, circulation and bone marrow using bulk TCR-beta CDR3 sequencing. Rather than being sequenced by the commercial service, samples from three later patients were sequenced in-house on an Illumina MiSeq and processed with MiXCR. Donor T cell macrochimerism was defined as a peak of at least 4% donor T cells among recipient peripheral blood mononuclear cells. Alloreactive clones were identified by sequencing pre-transplant mixed lymphocyte reaction products and comparing them with unstimulated pre-transplant donor and recipient T cells. The paper as a whole reports these results and caveats: In the allografts of patients with donor T cell macrochimerism, GvH to HvG T cell clonal ratios were high. The relatively low number and heterogeneity of intestinal transplant patients limited the conclusions. Peak levels of circulating GvH clones were associated with declines in HvG clones early after transplant. GvH clones were detected in recipient bone marrow, and some appeared earlier in ileal mucosa or blood, consistent with an intestinal mucosal origin.

Library preparation used the immunoSEQ multiplex PCR assay. For most patients, genomic DNA was isolated using the Qiagen DNeasy Blood and Tissue Kit and was shipped frozen to Adaptive Biotechnologies for TCR sequencing. For most patients, genomic DNA was subjected to high-throughput TCR-beta CDR3 sequencing by Adaptive Biotechnologies. On the study's bioinformatics: TCR sequencing data for over 15 patients were retrieved from Adaptive's ImmunoSEQ software; three other patients were processed with MiXCR and VDJtools. To correct CD4 versus CD8 sorting errors, any sequence found in both subsets at a frequency ratio below 5:1 was removed. CDR3 nucleotide sequences shared by donor and recipient were removed because the origin of these sequences could not be assigned. Alloreactive clones required at least 2-fold expansion over unstimulated cells and minimum CFSE-low frequency of 0.002% (template counts) or 0.001% (read counts). Clones were considered mappable if detected in sequenced pre-transplant spleen, lymph node, or MLR CFSE-low populations of the donor or recipient. Cumulative frequency of alloreactive clones was calculated as a percentage of all sequences weighted by copy number. The table comes from immuneACCESS by way of TCRdb, which keeps in-frame sequences with V and J called. Part of the clones is missing from these tables; in studies checked, under half for an unresolved V gene and the rest for unknown reasons. V and J calls and clone size come straight from that table; D and trimming were deduced from the DNA. The sample table records approximately 130,000 clones; 85% to 95% of these occur just once. The top ten hold over 0.15% of the sample.

The germline V gene specifies SGHRS as CDR1 and YFSETQ as CDR2. Trimming takes 4 bases off V and 2 bases off J; junction bases not matched to a gene: 7. The CDR3, from cysteine to phenylalanine, totals 15 residues. Only the CDR3 part of the read is kept: 45 bases, read in frame from the first base. The time point label here, explained by the study, means: cells obtained before transplantation from donor or recipient. CD3+CD4+ and CD3+CD8+ populations were FACS-sorted from unstimulated pre-transplant donor and recipient cells taken from spleen or lymph nodes. Of note for this clone: Its target antigen remains unknown. One base away there is no much larger clone; base qualities are not given.

Specimen: unstimulated CD4+ T cells sorted from spleen or lymph node cells, collected before intestinal transplant. The sequence links TRBV5-1 to TRBJ2-5; 8 bases in the junction line up with TRBD1. This receptor was obtained from a human donor who received an intestinal transplant. The CDR3 sequence is CASSALQGEQETQYF. The DNA sequence is given as TGCGCCAGCAGCGCCCTACAGGGGGAGCAAGAGACCCAGTACTTC. Outside the CDR3, residues come from the reference TRBV5-1 and TRBJ2-5 proteins, so the full variable domain is: KAGVTQTPRYLIKTRGQQVTLSCSPISGHRSVSWYQQTPGQGLQFLFEYFSETQRNKGNFPGRFSGRQFSNSRSEMNVSTLELGDSALYLCASSALQGEQETQYFGPGTRLLVL.